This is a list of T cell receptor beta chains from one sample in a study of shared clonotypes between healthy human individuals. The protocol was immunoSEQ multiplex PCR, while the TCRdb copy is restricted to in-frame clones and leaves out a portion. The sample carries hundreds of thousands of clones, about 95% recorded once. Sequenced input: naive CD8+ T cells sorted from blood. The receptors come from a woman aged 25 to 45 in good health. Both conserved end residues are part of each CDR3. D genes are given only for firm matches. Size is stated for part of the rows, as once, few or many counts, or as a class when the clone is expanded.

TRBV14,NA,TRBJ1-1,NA,TGTGCCAGCAGCCAAGAGACGGGGCGTGCCGGGAACACTGAAGCTTTCTTT,CASSQETGRAGNTEAFF
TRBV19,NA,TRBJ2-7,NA,TGTGCCAGTAGTATATCGGCGGGATTTTCCTACGAGCAGTACTTC,CASSISAGFSYEQYF
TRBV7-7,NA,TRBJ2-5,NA,TGTGCCAGCAGCCACCGGGACAACCAAGAGACCCAGTACTTC,CASSHRDNQETQYF
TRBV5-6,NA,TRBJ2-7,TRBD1,TGTGCCAGCAGCCCACGGACAGGGGTAGACTCCTACGAGCAGTACTTC,CASSPRTGVDSYEQYF
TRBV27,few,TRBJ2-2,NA,TGTGCCAGCCGGGCCTCCTCCGGGGAGCTGTTTTTT,CASRASSGELFF
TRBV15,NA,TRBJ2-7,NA,TGTGCCACCAGCAGATCCCCAGGGACCTACTCCTACGAGCAGTACTTC,CATSRSPGTYSYEQYF
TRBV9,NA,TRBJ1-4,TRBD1,TGTGCCAGCAGCGATGGGACAGGGTGGGGTGAAAAACTGTTTTTT,CASSDGTGWGEKLFF
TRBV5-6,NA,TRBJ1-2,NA,TGTGCCAGCAGCTTGGGCAGGGTAGCTAACTATGGCTACACCTTC,CASSLGRVANYGYTF
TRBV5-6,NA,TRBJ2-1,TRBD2,TGTGCCAGCAGCTTGGATTTTAGCGGGATCTACAATGAGCAGTTCTTC,CASSLDFSGIYNEQFF
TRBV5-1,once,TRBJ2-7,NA,TGCGCCAGCAGCTTGGAAAGTGGGACTTCCTACGAGCAGTACTTC,CASSLESGTSYEQYF
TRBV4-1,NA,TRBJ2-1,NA,TGCGCCAGCAGCCAAGATACCCGGGATGAGCAGTTCTTC,CASSQDTRDEQFF
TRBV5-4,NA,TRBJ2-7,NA,TGTGCCAGCAGCTGGGGGGCTCCCTACGAGCAGTACTTC,CASSWGAPYEQYF
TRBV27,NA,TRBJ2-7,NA,TGTGCCAGCAGCCCAGGGACGGGCTACGAGCAGTACTTC,CASSPGTGYEQYF
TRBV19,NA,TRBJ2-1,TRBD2,TGTGCCAGTAGCCCTGAGGGCGGGACTAGCGGTTGGGGCTCCTACAATGAGCAGTTCTTC,CASSPEGGTSGWGSYNEQFF
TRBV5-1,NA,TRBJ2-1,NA,TGCGCCAGCAGCCCCGTTTCACCTGACTTAGACGAGCAGTTCTTC,CASSPVSPDLDEQFF
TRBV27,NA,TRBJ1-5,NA,TGTGCCAGCAGTTTATACTCCTGGACGGATAGCAATCAGCCCCAGCATTTT,CASSLYSWTDSNQPQHF
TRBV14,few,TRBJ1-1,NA,TGTGCCAGCAGCCAAGATCTGGGGAATGAAGCTTTCTTT,CASSQDLGNEAFF
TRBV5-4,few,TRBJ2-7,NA,TGTGCCAGCAGCTACCTCGGTGAGCAGTACTTC,CASSYLGEQYF
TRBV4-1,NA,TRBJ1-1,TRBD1,TGCGCCAGCAGCCAGAGTGCGACCACAGGGGCTGCTACTGAAGCTTTCTTT,CASSQSATTGAATEAFF
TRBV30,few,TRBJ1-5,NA,TGTGCCTGGAGCCTAGGGATGGGGGATCAGCCCCAGCATTTT,CAWSLGMGDQPQHF
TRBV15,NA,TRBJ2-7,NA,TGTGCCACCAGCAGACAGGGCGAATACGAGCAGTACTTC,CATSRQGEYEQYF
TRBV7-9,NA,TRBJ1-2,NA,TGTGCCAGCAGCTTAGAGGGGGTGTTGAGGGGCTATGGCTACACCTTC,CASSLEGVLRGYGYTF
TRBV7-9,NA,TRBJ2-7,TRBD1,TGTGCCAGCAGCTTAGAACCGGGACAGGGGATATACGAGCAGTACTTC,CASSLEPGQGIYEQYF
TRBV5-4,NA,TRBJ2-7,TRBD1,TGTGCCAGCAGCTTGGCTTCGACAGGGGGTGTTTCCGGGTTCTACGAGCAGTACTTC,CASSLASTGGVSGFYEQYF
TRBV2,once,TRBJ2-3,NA,TGTGCCAGTCAGGGGGTAGCGGGCCTAAGGGCAGATACGCAGTATTTT,CASQGVAGLRADTQYF
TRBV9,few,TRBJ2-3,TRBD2,TGTGCCAGCAGACCCGGGACTAGCCCCGCAGATACGCAGTATTTT,CASRPGTSPADTQYF
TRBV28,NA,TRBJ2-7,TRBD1,TGTGCCAGCAGTTTAGACAGGGACGGCCACGAGCAGTACTTC,CASSLDRDGHEQYF
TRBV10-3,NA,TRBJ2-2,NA,TGTGCCACCGACAGATCCCAAACCGGGGAGCTGTTTTTT,CATDRSQTGELFF
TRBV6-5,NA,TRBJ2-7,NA,TGTGCCAGCAGTTACTCGATCGGACAGAATACCTACGAGCAGTACTTC,CASSYSIGQNTYEQYF
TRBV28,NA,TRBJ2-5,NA,TGTGCCAGCAGTTTAGGGGACGTTTACTTC,CASSLGDVYF
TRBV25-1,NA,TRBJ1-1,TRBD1,TGTGCCAGCAGTGGGAGACAGGGGTTGAACACTGAAGCTTTCTTT,CASSGRQGLNTEAFF
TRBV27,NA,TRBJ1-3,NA,TGTGCCAGCAGTTTATACGCCAGCTCTGGAAACACCATATATTTT,CASSLYASSGNTIYF
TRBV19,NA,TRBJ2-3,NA,TGTGCCAGTAGGGCAGGGATCACAGATACGCAGTATTTT,CASRAGITDTQYF
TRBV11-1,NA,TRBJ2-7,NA,TGTGCCAGCAGCTTAGCGGGAGAGGCGTACGAGCAGTACTTC,CASSLAGEAYEQYF
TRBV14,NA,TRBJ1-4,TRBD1,TGTGCCAGCAGCCAAACAACAGGGGGTGAAAAACTGTTTTTT,CASSQTTGGEKLFF
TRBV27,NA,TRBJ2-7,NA,TGTGCCAGCAGTTTATCGATTCTCTACGAGCAGTACTTC,CASSLSILYEQYF
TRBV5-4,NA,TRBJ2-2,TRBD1,TGTGCCAGCAGCTTGGGGGACAGGGGTCCCGGGGAGCTGTTTTTT,CASSLGDRGPGELFF
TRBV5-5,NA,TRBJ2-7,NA,TGTGCCAGCCGTATAACGGGTAAGGTCTACGAGCAGTACTTC,CASRITGKVYEQYF
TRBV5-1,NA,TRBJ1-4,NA,TGCGCCAGCAGCTTGGGGACAGCAACTAATGAAAAACTGTTTTTT,CASSLGTATNEKLFF
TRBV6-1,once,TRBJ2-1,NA,TGTGCCAGCAGTGAGTTCCAACTCCTGAGCTCCTACAATGAGCAGTTCTTC,CASSEFQLLSSYNEQFF
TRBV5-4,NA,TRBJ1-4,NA,TGTGCCAGCAGCTCACAAGCTAATGAAAAACTGTTTTTT,CASSSQANEKLFF
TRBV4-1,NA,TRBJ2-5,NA,TGCGCCAGCAGCCAAGTCGGGTCTGGACAAGAGACCCAGTACTTC,CASSQVGSGQETQYF
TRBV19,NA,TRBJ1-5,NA,TGTGCCAGTAGTGGGGTCTTCAGCAATCAGCCCCAGCATTTT,CASSGVFSNQPQHF
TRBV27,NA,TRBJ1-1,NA,TGTGCCAGCAGTCCTGGAGCATTGCCTAATGAAGCTTTCTTT,CASSPGALPNEAFF
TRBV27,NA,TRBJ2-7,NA,TGTGCCAGCAGTTGGGACTGGGGGCTGGCCGAGCAGTACTTC,CASSWDWGLAEQYF
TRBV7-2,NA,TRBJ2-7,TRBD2,TGTGCCAGCAGCTCAAAACTAGCGGACTACGAGCAGTACTTC,CASSSKLADYEQYF
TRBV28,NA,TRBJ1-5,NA,TGTGCCAGCAGTTTATACCTCACGGGGAACAATCAGCCCCAGCATTTT,CASSLYLTGNNQPQHF
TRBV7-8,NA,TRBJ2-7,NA,TGTGCCAGCAGCTTAGCTTCGCGGCAAGTGTTAAGGGAGCAGTACTTC,CASSLASRQVLREQYF
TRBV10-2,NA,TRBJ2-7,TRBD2,TGCGCCAGCAGTGAAGGGACTAGCGGATACGAGCAGTACTTC,CASSEGTSGYEQYF
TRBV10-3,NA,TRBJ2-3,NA,TGTGCCATCAGTGAGAACACTCAGGGTATTAGCACAGATACGCAGTATTTT,CAISENTQGISTDTQYF